This TCR beta chain was identified during a study of T cell responses to AZD1222 COVID-19 vaccine. Findings and limits, study-wide: Among those given AZD1222, only five or six were seropositive at baseline. Vaccine-associated CD4 TCRs ranged over spike, dominating at 160-218 and 743-854.

Libraries were prepared by immunoSEQ multiplex PCR; TCRdb keeps only in-frame clonotypes and omits some of them. This sample has 84,000 or so clones, with roughly 88% found just once. To note about this clone: Its antigen remains unknown.

Germline CDR1 is SGHNT and CDR2 is YENEEA. The V gene lost 3 bases and the J gene lost 4 bases, with 13 bases spanning the gap. This CDR3 comprises 14 residues. Sequenced material: peripheral blood, taken on day 0 of MenACWY control vaccination. The chain combines TRBV11-3 with TRBJ2-7; D might be TRBD1 (6 bases). The sequence derives from an adult in good health. The CDR3 reads CASSFNRVGYEQYF. The CDR3 coding sequence is TGTGCCAGCAGCTTTAACAGGGTGGGATACGAGCAGTACTTC. The full variable domain, completed using reference TRBV11-3 and TRBJ2-7, is EAGVVQSPRYKIIEKKQPVAFWCNPISGHNTLYWYLQNLGQGPELLIRYENEEAVDDSQLPKDRFSAERLKGVDSTLKIQPAELGDSAVYLCASSFNRVGYEQYFGPGTRLTVT.